This TCR beta chain was sequenced during a study of CD8 T cells in Susac syndrome. Reverse transcription of about 0.5 to 1 ug RNA was carried out with random hexamers. The immunoSEQ assay covered 54 Vbeta and 13 Jbeta segments for CDR3. TCRdb reanalysed the immunoSEQ multiplex PCR reads using MiXCR and keeps one entry per CDR3 protein. The sample records a few hundred thousand distinct CDR3 sequences, roughly 96% being singletons. This CDR3 is 14 amino acids long. V was trimmed by 6 bases and J by 2 bases, leaving 13 bases between them. Germline V gene data show CDR1 as PRHDT and CDR2 as FYEKMQ (reference sequence). Study-level findings and limits: By the study's own acknowledgment, its TCR sequencing and HLA analysis included relatively few individuals.

TCR beta sequencing covered blood CD8+ and CD4+ T cells. TEMRA cells were FACS-enriched, and CD8+ and CD4+ T cells were isolated negatively. Regarding this clonotype: As yet, its antigen is unknown.

This TCR derives from a human donor with multiple sclerosis. The J gene is TRBJ1-1, the V gene TRBV13; D gene unclear. The sequencing input was CD4+ T cells from PBMCs. The DNA for the CDR3 is TGTGCCAGCAGGCACGACCATACAAACACTGAAGCTTTCTTT. It encodes CASRHDHTNTEAFF.